The 9 T cell receptor beta chains given below trace back to one sample, sequenced in a study of beta chain features in type 1 diabetes. Investigators reverse transcribed all isolated RNA, so they sequenced expressed TCRB transcripts. Sequencing used immunoSEQ multiplex PCR; TCRdb keeps in-frame clones, though not all of them. The sample yields 70,000 to 90,000 clones, 30% to 40% seen once. The specimen was stem cell memory CD4+ T cells from blood. The receptors come from a woman aged 18-29 years in good health.

This clone has a handful of counts. This chain joins TRBV7-2 and TRBJ2-3, with 13 positions matching TRBD2. The CDR3 spans 17 residues. V lost 4 bases and J lost 8; bases outside the gene matches: 12. Per germline, CDR1 SGHTA and CDR2 FQGNSA. CDR3 in amino acids: CASSSLPTSGGAGTQYF. The CDR3 nucleotides are TGTGCCAGCAGCTCCCTACCAACTAGCGGGGGGGCTGGTACGCAGTATTTT.

This chain uses TRBV2 with TRBJ2-1; D unclear. This CDR3 is built from 14 residues. CDR1 and CDR2 (germline): SNHLY, FYNNEI. Trimming cost V 6 bases and J 10 bases, with 19 bases left between them. The CDR3 protein is CASSPSPRLQEQFF. The CDR3 coding sequence is TGTGCCAGCAGCCCCTCGCCCAGACTCCAAGAGCAGTTCTTC.

This clone was seen more than once but under ten times. V gene TRBV19 combines with J gene TRBJ2-1; TRBD2 matches 13 bases. This CDR3 has 15 residues. V was clipped by 7 bases and J by 4 bases; unmatched bases: 4. The germline V gene encodes CDR1 LNHDA and CDR2 SQIVND (reference sequence). The CDR3, as DNA: TGTGCCAGTACTCGGACTAGCGGGAGTTACAATGAGCAGTTCTTC. This sequence encodes CASTRTSGSYNEQFF.

This clone was observed a handful of times. This sequence joins TRBV9 and TRBJ2-3; tentatively, D is TRBD2 (7 bases). CDR1 SGDLS and CDR2 YYNGEE come from the germline V gene. This CDR3 spans 14 amino acids. Trimming shortened V by 4 bases and J by 4 bases, and 13 bases separated the two germline ends. The CDR3 DNA reads as TGTGCCAGCAGCCTGGGGGGGGCCTCAGATACGCAGTATTTT. Its protein is CASSLGGASDTQYF.

This clone is deemed medium-sized. The J gene is TRBJ2-5, the V gene TRBV2, with 7 nucleotides matching TRBD2. J gave up 5 bases and V 5 bases, and 5 bases lay outside the gene matches. CDR3 size: 13 residues. Germline CDR1 reads SNHLY; CDR2 reads FYNNEI. The CDR3 reads CASSPREEETQYF. Here the CDR3 DNA reads TGTGCCAGCAGTCCCCGGGAGGAGGAGACCCAGTACTTC.

This clone was found a few times. The chain carries TRBV5-1 and TRBJ2-7; possibly TRBD1 for D (5 bases). The CDR3 sequence is 15 residues long. Looked up from germline, CDR1 is SGHRS and CDR2 is YFSETQ. V gave up 4 bases and J gave up 4 bases, with 18 bases separating them. CDR3 bases: TGCGCCAGCAGCAAAACAGGTGGGGCACAATACGAGCAGTACTTC. It codes for CASSKTGGAQYEQYF. The entire variable domain, with the rest obtained from reference TRBV5-1 and TRBJ2-7, is as follows: KAGVTQTPRYLIKTRGQQVTLSCSPISGHRSVSWYQQTPGQGLQFLFEYFSETQRNKGNFPGRFSGRQFSNSRSEMNVSTLELGDSALYLCASSKTGGAQYEQYFGPGTRLTVT.

The chain carries TRBV11-3 and TRBJ2-5, with D possibly TRBD2 on 7 matching bases. The CDR3 contains 15 residues. Trimming cost V 3 bases and J 5 bases, with 16 bases left between them. Germline CDR1 SGHNT, CDR2 YENEEA. The CDR3 region has the DNA TGTGCCAGCAGCTTGGGGGCGGGAGACGCGGAGACCCAGTACTTC. This sequence encodes CASSLGAGDAETQYF.

The rearrangement uses TRBV6-5 and TRBJ1-5, with 7 nucleotides matching TRBD1. Germline-derived CDR1 and CDR2 are MNHEY and SVGAGI. CDR3 length: 15 residues. Germline trimming cut 6 bases from V and 0 bases from J; bases unmatched to any gene: 5. CDR3 region: CASSPTGPSNQPQHF. CDR3 DNA: TGTGCCAGCAGCCCGACAGGGCCTAGCAATCAGCCCCAGCATTTT.

This chain links TRBV18 with TRBJ2-5, with D possibly matching TRBD1 (6 bases). The V end was cut by 0 bases, the J end by 3 bases, with 8 bases between. The CDR3 totals 14 residues. Germline CDR1 KGHSH, CDR2 LQKENI. The CDR3 is CASSPPTGKETQYF. DNA of the CDR3: TGTGCCAGCTCACCACCGACAGGCAAAGAGACCCAGTACTTC. The full variable domain, its missing parts supplied by reference TRBV18 and TRBJ2-5, is NAGVMQNPRHLVRRRGQEARLRCSPMKGHSHVYWYRQLPEEGLKFMVYLQKENIIDESGMPKERFSAEFPKEGPSILRIQQVVRGDSAAYFCASSPPTGKETQYFGPGTRLLVL.